This record covers a single T cell receptor (beta chain). Its matching antigen is unknown. This entry is derived from a study of T-cell reconstitution after alpha-beta-depleted transplantation in children. Trimming took 4 bases from V and 3 from J; bases not matched to a gene: 8. This CDR3 spans 15 amino acids. The V gene's germline CDR1 is MGHRA and CDR2 YSYEKL. This sample's TCRbeta library carried unique molecular identifier barcodes. TCRdb passed the PCR reads through MiXCR, listing each CDR3 protein once. The sample includes about 980,000 distinct CDR3 sequences, roughly 29% of them seen just once. Whole-study results and caveats: Surviving recipient T cells and thymic progenitors accounted for the high day-60 TCRbeta diversity observed in some patients. Newly produced T cells mostly provided counts and TCRbeta diversity after one year, as hyperexpanded clones declined. Alpha-beta T cells about two months after transplant reportedly derived from several hundred expanded graft clones.

The chain employs TRBV4-1 and TRBJ2-7; TRBD1 matches 8 bases. The sequence derives from a boy under two years old who had a stem cell transplant for SCID, so the T cells may come from the graft donor. Sequences were derived from PBMCs, mostly from graft donor cells, sampled 360 days after TCRalphabeta/CD19-depleted stem cell transplant. CDR3 protein: CASSPWTGMLYEQYF. CDR3 nucleotide sequence: TGCGCCAGCAGCCCCTGGACAGGGATGCTCTACGAGCAGTACTTC.